The 3 T cell receptor beta chains listed next were all sequenced from one sample in a study of blood T cell repertoires in COVID-19 (dated by TCRdb to the early 2020s). The method was the immunoSEQ multiplex PCR assay. In TCRdb, the immuneACCESS table is reduced to in-frame sequences with V and J assigned. These tables do not hold every clone; where another copy was compared, an unresolved V gene accounts for under half, and the others remain unexplained. The sample table holds 250,000 to 350,000 clones, of which just over 90% were seen once. The ten largest clones add up to about 2% of the sample. The specimen sequenced was peripheral blood. The receptors were gathered from a woman younger than 45 with COVID-19, enrolled during active disease.

Notes on this clone: One end of the junction does not line up with germline, which may come from a read error. The V and J genes are TRBV29-1 and TRBJ1-2, with 8 nucleotides matching TRBD1. The germline V gene has CDR1 SQVTM and CDR2 ANQGSEA. CDR3 length: 14 residues. The CDR3 nucleotides read TGCAGCGCTGAAGAGGACAGGGCGCTCTATGGCTACACCTTC. Translating gives CSAEEDRALYGYTF.

V and J are TRBV19 and TRBJ1-1; no clear D gene. Per the germline V gene, CDR1 is LNHDA and CDR2 is SQIVND (reference sequence). The ends were cut back, 4 bases at V and 4 bases at J, with 10 bases in the middle. The CDR3 loop spans 13 amino acids. CDR3 DNA sequence: TGTGCCAGTAGTACTTATCCTTCCACTGAAGCTTTCTTT. Protein sequence: CASSTYPSTEAFF.

This rearrangement joins TRBV27 to TRBJ2-4; TRBD1 matches at 9 bases. Germline assignment: CDR1 MNHEY and CDR2 SMNVEV (reference sequence). The trim removed 4 bases at V and 8 bases at J, leaving 6 bases unmatched. The CDR3 has 14 residues. The CDR3 region is CASSSVGQGDIQYF. The CDR3, as DNA: TGTGCCAGCAGTTCCGTGGGACAGGGTGACATTCAGTACTTC.